This TCR beta chain was observed in a study of Ad26.COV2.S vaccination and SARS-CoV-2 variants. Treatment given: some 20 received Ad26.COV2.S at low or high dose, single or two shots; about 5 received placebo; per-sample allocation not given. Day 63 following the first vaccine or placebo injection was when the samples were taken. An Ad26 vector expressing Wuhan-strain SARS-CoV-2 spike served as the vaccine. This CDR3 has 12 amino acids. The germline gives CDR1 SEHNR, CDR2 FQNEAQ (reference sequence). The V end lost 5 bases, the J end lost 4 bases, and 9 bases lay between the germline ends. Repertoires were generated with immunoSEQ multiplex PCR, while TCRdb's copy carries only in-frame clones and drops some. The sample carries some 390,000 clones, roughly nine tenths recorded once.

This TCR was recovered from a person between 18 and 65 years old who received the Ad26.COV2.S COVID-19 vaccine or a placebo. V and J are TRBV7-9 and TRBJ2-7; D may be TRBD1 or TRBD2 (6 bases each). The input for sequencing was peripheral blood, taken in a trial of Ad26.COV2.S vaccine versus placebo. Here the CDR3 reads CASSRGGYEQYF. The CDR3 DNA reads as TGTGCCAGCAGCCGAGGGGGGTACGAGCAGTACTTC.